Described below is a single T cell receptor beta chain sequence and its context. Its cognate antigen is unknown. This CDR3 region has 14 residues. Germline V gene lookup returns CDR1 MNHNY and CDR2 SVGAGI (reference sequence). The V end was cut by 11 bases, the J end by 0 bases, with 13 bases between. Prepared TCR beta cDNA libraries contained unique molecular identifiers. T cells numbering about 0.95 to 10 million yielded roughly 0.5 million cDNA molecules. TCRdb re-analysed the PCR reads in MiXCR, keeping a single row per CDR3 protein. The table has fewer than 700,000 distinct CDR3 sequences, roughly 45% seen once; the top ten hold about 1.8%. These data belong to a study of post-analysis software for immune sequencing data. Study-wide results and caveats: Patients had higher frequencies than controls of about five TRBV segments, including TRBV5-6, TRBV5-1 and TRBV20-1.

The rearrangement uses TRBV6-6 and TRBJ2-2; no firm D call. The sequenced sample consisted of blood. This receptor was identified in a girl aged 5-17 years with multiple sclerosis. In nucleotides, the CDR3 is TGTGCCGGTCGTACCAGCCCGAACACCGGGGAGCTGTTTTTT. Protein product: CAGRTSPNTGELFF.